This T cell receptor beta chain originates from a study of T cell responses to AZD1222 COVID-19 vaccine. This CDR3 has 12 residues. Between the trimmed V and J ends, which lost 2 bases and 13 bases, there was a span of 12 bases. Germline CDR1 is GTSNPN and CDR2 is SVGIG (reference sequence). Only in-frame clones appear in the TCRdb table, and some are missing; sequencing was by immunoSEQ multiplex PCR. The sample holds 150,000 to 200,000 clones, approximately 95% seen once. The TCR was taken from an adult who received the AZD1222 COVID-19 vaccine. J is TRBJ1-6 and V is TRBV30, with D uncertain. This material consisted of peripheral blood, taken 28 days after the second AZD1222 dose. DNA of the CDR3: TGTGCCTGGAGTCGGGCCGTCGGGCCCCTCCACTTT. Protein sequence: CAWSRAVGPLHF.